These T cell receptor beta chains were read from a single sample in a study of T cells in Graves' hyperthyroidism and ophthalmopathy. TCRdb re-called the multiplex PCR reads with MiXCR, one entry per CDR3 protein. This table holds about 610,000 distinct CDR3 sequences, under 60% found once. The sample was peripheral blood or thyroid tissue (not recorded which). The origin of the receptors is a young woman with Graves' hyperthyroidism. Each CDR3 is given with its conserved first and last residue. D genes are given only for firm matches. Part of the rows lack a size; the others show once, few, many or a class for expanded clones.

CDR3aa | CDR3nt | d_gene | abundance | len | j_gene | v_gene
CASSVAQDLNTEAFF | TGTGCCAGCAGCGTAGCTCAGGATTTGAACACTGAAGCTTTCTTT | . | many | 15 | TRBJ1-1 | TRBV9
CASTSGVETQYF | TGTGCCAGCACCAGCGGAGTGGAGACCCAGTACTTC | . | once | 12 | TRBJ2-5 | TRBV9
CASSLEGGFTYEQYF | TGTGCCAGCAGCTTAGAAGGGGGATTTACTTACGAGCAGTACTTC | . | many | 15 | TRBJ2-7 | TRBV12-3/TRBV12-4
CATSDSGRRSGYGYTF | TGTGCCACCAGTGATTCAGGGAGAAGGTCGGGCTATGGCTACACCTTC | . | . | 16 | TRBJ1-2 | TRBV24-1
CSASRGPGYTEAFF | TGCAGTGCTAGTAGGGGGCCGGGATACACTGAAGCTTTCTTT | TRBD1 | many | 14 | TRBJ1-1 | TRBV20-1
CATSTSTGGAGAFF | TGTGCCACCAGCACGTCTACCGGGGGCGCGGGAGCTTTCTTT | . | few | 14 | TRBJ1-1 | TRBV15
CSARDRVSYTYEQYF | TGCAGTGCTAGGGACAGGGTTAGCTACACCTACGAGCAGTACTTC | TRBD1 | . | 15 | TRBJ2-7 | TRBV20-1
CASSRVGLVEETQYF | TGTGCCAGCAGCCGAGTCGGACTAGTTGAGGAGACCCAGTACTTC | TRBD2 | many | 15 | TRBJ2-5 | TRBV7-9
CAIIEGDAANYGYTF | TGTGCCATCATTGAAGGGGACGCAGCTAACTATGGCTACACCTTC | . | . | 15 | TRBJ1-2 | TRBV10-3
CASSPNLDRGREQFF | TGCGCCAGCAGCCCCAATCTCGACAGGGGACGGGAGCAGTTCTTC | TRBD1 | . | 15 | TRBJ2-1 | TRBV5-1
CASTASGRIADTQYF | TGTGCCAGCACCGCGAGCGGGAGGATTGCAGATACGCAGTATTTT | TRBD2 | once | 15 | TRBJ2-3 | TRBV5-4
CASGLFPGQGGELFF | TGTGCTAGTGGTTTGTTCCCGGGACAGGGCGGGGAGCTGTTTTTT | TRBD1 | . | 15 | TRBJ2-2 | TRBV12-5
CSAIRGLNQPQHF | TGCAGTGCTATCAGGGGGCTCAATCAGCCCCAGCATTTT | TRBD1 | many | 13 | TRBJ1-5 | TRBV20-1
CASSWELAGVYNEKLFF | TGTGCCAGCAGTTGGGAACTAGCGGGGGTCTACAATGAAAAACTGTTTTTT | . | . | 17 | TRBJ1-4 | TRBV7-9
CASSLAQIYGYTF | TGTGCCAGCAGCTTGGCGCAGATCTATGGCTACACCTTC | . | many | 13 | TRBJ1-2 | TRBV7-9
CASSLSDLTNYGYTF | TGTGCCAGCAGCTTAAGTGACCTTACTAACTATGGCTACACCTTC | . | . | 15 | TRBJ1-2 | TRBV7-9
CATSRGAQGNSPLHF | TGTGCCACCAGCAGAGGGGCACAGGGGAATTCACCCCTCCACTTT | TRBD1 | . | 15 | TRBJ1-6 | TRBV15
CASSSTHTSSYNSPLHF | TGTGCCAGCAGCTCAACCCACACGAGCTCCTATAATTCACCCCTCCACTTT | . | many | 17 | TRBJ1-6 | TRBV7-8
CASSFSWDGILQYF | TGTGCCAGCAGCTTCTCCTGGGACGGAATCCTTCAGTACTTC | . | many | 14 | TRBJ2-7 | TRBV7-9
CASSLYGANNSPLHF | TGTGCCAGCAGCTTATACGGTGCAAATAATTCACCCCTCCACTTT | . | . | 15 | TRBJ1-6 | TRBV7-9
CSYVEAGTGDLEQYF | TGCAGTTACGTTGAAGCCGGGACAGGGGATCTCGAGCAGTACTTC | TRBD1 | once | 15 | TRBJ2-7 | TRBV29-1
CASTPERGFEQYF | TGTGCCAGCACCCCGGAGCGGGGCTTCGAGCAGTACTTC | TRBD2 | . | 13 | TRBJ2-7 | TRBV7-2